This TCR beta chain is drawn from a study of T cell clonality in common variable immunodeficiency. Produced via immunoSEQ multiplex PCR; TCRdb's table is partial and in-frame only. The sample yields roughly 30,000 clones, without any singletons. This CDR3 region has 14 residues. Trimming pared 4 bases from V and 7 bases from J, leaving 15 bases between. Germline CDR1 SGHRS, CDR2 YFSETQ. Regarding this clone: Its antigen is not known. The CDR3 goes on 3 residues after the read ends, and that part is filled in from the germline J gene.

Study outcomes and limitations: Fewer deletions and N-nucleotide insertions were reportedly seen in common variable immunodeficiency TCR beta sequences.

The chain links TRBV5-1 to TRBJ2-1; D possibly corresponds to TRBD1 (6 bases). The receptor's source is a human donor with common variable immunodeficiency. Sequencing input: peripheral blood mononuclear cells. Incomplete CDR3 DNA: TGCGCCAGCAGCCCGCAGGGGCCCGGGAATGAG. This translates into CASSPQGPGNE. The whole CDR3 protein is CASSPQGPGNEQFF.